This T cell receptor (beta chain) was recovered during a study of vaccination and CD4 T cells after COVID-19. Study-wide context: Convalescent cases consisted of six males and four females, of whom two were Hispanic. Post-COVID draws followed diagnosis by a median approximately 100 days (range 35 to 161). Samples after vaccination came a median 72 days past dose two, ranging 14 to 241.

With the Oncomine TCR Beta short-read assay, DNA from cultured CD4+ T cells was sequenced. TCRdb recomputed calls from the PCR reads with MiXCR, one row per CDR3 protein. The sample consists of about 17,000 distinct CDR3 sequences, roughly 51% of them appearing once. This clonotype was found a few times. Its antigen is as yet unknown. The sample's treatment: approximately 9-day PBMC culture with coronavirus spike peptide pools or control peptides (ViraFEST assay). Culture proceeded for less than 11 days, and CD4+ T cells were then isolated by negative selection. This CDR3 has 17 residues. Germline-derived CDR1 and CDR2 are SGHNT and YENEEA. V lost 1 base, J lost 0 bases, and 15 bases lay in between.

The sequence came from a human donor who had recovered from COVID-19. The chain has TRBV11-3 and TRBJ1-1; a possible D gene is TRBD1 (6 bases). The specimen was CD4+ T cells from blood, cultured in vitro. CDR3 nucleotide sequence: TGTGCCAGCAGCTTAGTACTCACGGGGGCAGTGAACACTGAAGCTTTCTTT. It is translated as CASSLVLTGAVNTEAFF.